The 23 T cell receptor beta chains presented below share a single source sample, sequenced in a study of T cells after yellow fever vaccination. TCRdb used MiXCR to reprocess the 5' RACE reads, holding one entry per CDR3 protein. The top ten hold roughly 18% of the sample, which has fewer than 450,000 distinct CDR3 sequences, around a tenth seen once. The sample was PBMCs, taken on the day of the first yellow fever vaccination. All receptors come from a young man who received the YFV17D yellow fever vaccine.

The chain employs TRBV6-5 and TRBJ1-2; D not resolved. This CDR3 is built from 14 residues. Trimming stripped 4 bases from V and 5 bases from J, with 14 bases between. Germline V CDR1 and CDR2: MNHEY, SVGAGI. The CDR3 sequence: CASSSPGPEYGYTF. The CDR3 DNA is TGTGCCAGCAGTTCCCCCGGGCCAGAGTATGGCTACACCTTC.

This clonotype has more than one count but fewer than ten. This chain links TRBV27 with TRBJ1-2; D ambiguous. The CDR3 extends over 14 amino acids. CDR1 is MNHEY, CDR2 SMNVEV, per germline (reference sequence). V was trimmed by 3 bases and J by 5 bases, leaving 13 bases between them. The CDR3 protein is CASSFAGDEYGYTF. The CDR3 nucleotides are TGTGCCAGCAGTTTCGCGGGCGACGAGTATGGCTACACCTTC.

CDR3 bases: TGCAGTGCTCGAGCAGGGGGCGGTGGCTACACCTTC. Residues: CSARAGGGGYTF. The chain recombines TRBV20-1 with TRBJ1-2, with 8 bases that match TRBD1. Germline CDR1 and CDR2: DFQATT and SNEGSKA (reference sequence). This CDR3 has 12 residues. J was trimmed by 7 bases and V by 5 bases; bases with no gene match: 6.

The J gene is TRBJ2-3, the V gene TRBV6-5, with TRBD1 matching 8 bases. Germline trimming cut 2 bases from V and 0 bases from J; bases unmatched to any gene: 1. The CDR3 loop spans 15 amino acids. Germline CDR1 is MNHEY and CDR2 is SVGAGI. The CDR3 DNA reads TGTGCCAGCAGTTACGACAGGGGAAGCACAGATACGCAGTATTTT. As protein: CASSYDRGSTDTQYF.

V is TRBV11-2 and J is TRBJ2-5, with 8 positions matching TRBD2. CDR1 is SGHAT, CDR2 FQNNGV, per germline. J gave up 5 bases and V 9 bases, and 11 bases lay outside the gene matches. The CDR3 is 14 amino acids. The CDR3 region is CASVGPGGPETQYF. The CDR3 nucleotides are TGTGCCAGTGTGGGCCCGGGGGGGCCGGAGACCCAGTACTTC.

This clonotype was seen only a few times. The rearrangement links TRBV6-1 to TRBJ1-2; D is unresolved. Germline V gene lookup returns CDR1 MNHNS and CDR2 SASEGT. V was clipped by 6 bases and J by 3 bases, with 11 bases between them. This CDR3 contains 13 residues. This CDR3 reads CASSPGSYYGYTF. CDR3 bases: TGTGCCAGCAGCCCTGGTAGCTACTATGGCTACACCTTC.

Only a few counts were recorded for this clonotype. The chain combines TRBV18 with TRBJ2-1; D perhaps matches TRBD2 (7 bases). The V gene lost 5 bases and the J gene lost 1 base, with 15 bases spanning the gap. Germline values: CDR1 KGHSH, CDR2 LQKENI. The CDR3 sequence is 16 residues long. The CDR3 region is CASSSRGASSYNEQFF. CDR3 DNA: TGTGCCAGCTCATCACGGGGGGCTTCTTCCTACAATGAGCAGTTCTTC.

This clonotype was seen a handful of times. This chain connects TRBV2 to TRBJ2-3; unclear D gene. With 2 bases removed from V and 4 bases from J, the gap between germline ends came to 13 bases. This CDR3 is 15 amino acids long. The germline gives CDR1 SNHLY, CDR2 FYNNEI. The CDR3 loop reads CASSELISGADTQYF. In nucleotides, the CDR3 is TGTGCCAGCAGTGAATTGATCTCTGGGGCAGATACGCAGTATTTT. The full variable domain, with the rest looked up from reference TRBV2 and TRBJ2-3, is EPEVTQTPSHQVTQMGQEVILRCVPISNHLYFYWYRQILGQKVEFLVSFYNNEISEKSEIFDDQFSVERPDGSNFTLKIRSTKLEDSAMYFCASSELISGADTQYFGPGTRLTVL.

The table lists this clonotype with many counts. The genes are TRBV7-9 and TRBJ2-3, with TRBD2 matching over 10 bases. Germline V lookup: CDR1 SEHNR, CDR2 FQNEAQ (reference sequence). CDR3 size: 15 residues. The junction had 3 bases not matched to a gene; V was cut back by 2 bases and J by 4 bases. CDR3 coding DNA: TGTGCCAGCAGCTTAACTAGCGGGGCGCCAGATACGCAGTATTTT. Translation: CASSLTSGAPDTQYF.

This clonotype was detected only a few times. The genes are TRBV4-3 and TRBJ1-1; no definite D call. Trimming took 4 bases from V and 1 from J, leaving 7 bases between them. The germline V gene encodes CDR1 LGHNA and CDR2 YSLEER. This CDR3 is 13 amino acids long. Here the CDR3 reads CASSRNPNTEAFF. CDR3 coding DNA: TGCGCCAGCAGCCGAAACCCGAACACTGAAGCTTTCTTT.

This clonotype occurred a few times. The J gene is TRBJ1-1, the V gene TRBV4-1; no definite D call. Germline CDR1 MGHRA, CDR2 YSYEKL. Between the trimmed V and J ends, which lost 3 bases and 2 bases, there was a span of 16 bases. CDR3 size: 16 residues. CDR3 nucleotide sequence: TGCGCCAGCAGCCAGGTCGGGGTCTCTCAAAACACTGAAGCTTTCTTT. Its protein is CASSQVGVSQNTEAFF.

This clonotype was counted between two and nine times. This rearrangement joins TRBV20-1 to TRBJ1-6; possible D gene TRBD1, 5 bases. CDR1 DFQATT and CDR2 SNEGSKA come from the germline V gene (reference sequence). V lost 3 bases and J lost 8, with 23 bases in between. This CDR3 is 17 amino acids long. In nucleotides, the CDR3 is TGCAGTGCTAGCGCCCATTCCGCTTCTTCGGGGGATTCACCCCTCCACTTT. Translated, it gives CSASAHSASSGDSPLHF.

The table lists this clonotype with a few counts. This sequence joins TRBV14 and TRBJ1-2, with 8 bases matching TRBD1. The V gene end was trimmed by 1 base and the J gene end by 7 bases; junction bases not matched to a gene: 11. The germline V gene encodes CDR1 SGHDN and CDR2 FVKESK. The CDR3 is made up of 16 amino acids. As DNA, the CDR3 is TGTGCCAGCAGCCAAGTCCGTGGACAGGGTTCGCGTGGCTACACCTTC. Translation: CASSQVRGQGSRGYTF.

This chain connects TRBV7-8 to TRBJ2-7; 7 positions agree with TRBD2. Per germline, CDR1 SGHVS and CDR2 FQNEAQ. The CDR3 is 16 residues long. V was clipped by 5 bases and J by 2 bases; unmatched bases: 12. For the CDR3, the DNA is TGTGCCAGCAGCCCCTCTTGGACTAGTGCTACCTACGAGCAGTACTTC. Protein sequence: CASSPSWTSATYEQYF.

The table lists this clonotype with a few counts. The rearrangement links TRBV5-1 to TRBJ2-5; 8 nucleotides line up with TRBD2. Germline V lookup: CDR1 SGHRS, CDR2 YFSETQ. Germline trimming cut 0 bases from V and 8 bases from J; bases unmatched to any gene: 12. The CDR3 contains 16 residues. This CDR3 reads CASSLDPAGATETQYF. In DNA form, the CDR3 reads TGCGCCAGCAGCTTGGATCCAGCGGGGGCCACAGAAACCCAGTACTTC.

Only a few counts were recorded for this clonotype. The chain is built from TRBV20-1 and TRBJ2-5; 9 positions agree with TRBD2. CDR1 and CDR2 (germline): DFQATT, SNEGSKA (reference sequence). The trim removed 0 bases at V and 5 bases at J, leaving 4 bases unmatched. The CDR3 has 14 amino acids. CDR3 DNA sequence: TGCAGTGCTAGAGATCTGAGCGGGGGGGAGACCCAGTACTTC. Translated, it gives CSARDLSGGETQYF.

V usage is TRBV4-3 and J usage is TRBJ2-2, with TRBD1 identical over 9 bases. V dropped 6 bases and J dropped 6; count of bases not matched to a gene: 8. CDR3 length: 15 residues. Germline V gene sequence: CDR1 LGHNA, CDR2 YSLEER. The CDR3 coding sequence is TGCGCCAGCAGACCCGGACAGGGGACGGCCGGGGAGCTGTTTTTT. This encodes CASRPGQGTAGELFF.

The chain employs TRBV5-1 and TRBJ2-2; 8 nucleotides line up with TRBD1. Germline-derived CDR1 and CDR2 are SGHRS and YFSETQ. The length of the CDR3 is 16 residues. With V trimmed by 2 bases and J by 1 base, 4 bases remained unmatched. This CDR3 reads CASSFLGQGNTGELFF. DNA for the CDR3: TGCGCCAGCAGCTTTCTCGGACAGGGGAACACCGGGGAGCTGTTTTTT.

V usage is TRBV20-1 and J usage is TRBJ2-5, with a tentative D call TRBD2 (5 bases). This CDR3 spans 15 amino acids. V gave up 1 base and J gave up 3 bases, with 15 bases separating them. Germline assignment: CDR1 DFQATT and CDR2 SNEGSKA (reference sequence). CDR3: CSARGRSGAEETQYF. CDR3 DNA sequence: TGCAGTGCTAGAGGAAGGTCCGGAGCGGAAGAGACCCAGTACTTC.

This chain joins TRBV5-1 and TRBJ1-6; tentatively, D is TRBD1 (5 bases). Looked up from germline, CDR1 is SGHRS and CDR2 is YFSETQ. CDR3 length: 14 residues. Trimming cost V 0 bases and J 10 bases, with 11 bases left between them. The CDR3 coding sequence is TGCGCCAGCAGCTTGGGGCAGGGAGTGTCACCCCTCCACTTT. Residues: CASSLGQGVSPLHF.

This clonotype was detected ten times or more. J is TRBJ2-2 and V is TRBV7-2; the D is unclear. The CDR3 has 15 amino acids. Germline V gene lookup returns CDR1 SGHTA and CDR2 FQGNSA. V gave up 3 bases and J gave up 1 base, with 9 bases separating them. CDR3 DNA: TGTGCCAGCAGCTTCGACTCCCAGAACACCGGGGAGCTGTTTTTT. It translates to CASSFDSQNTGELFF. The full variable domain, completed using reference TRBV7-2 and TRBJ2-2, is GAGVSQSPSNKVTEKGKDVELRCDPISGHTALYWYRQSLGQGLEFLIYFQGNSAPDKSGLPSDRFSAERTGGSVSTLTIQRTQQEDSAVYLCASSFDSQNTGELFFGEGSRLTVL.

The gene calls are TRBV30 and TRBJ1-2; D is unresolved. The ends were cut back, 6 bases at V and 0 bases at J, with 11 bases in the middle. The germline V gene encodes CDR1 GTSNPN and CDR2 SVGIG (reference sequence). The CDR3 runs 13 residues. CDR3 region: CACGRVPNYGYTF. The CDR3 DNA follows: TGTGCCTGCGGACGGGTTCCTAACTATGGCTACACCTTC.

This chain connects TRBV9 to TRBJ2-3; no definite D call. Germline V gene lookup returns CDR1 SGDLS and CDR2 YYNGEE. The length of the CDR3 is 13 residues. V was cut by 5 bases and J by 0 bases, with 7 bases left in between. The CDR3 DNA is TGTGCCAGCAGTGCGACTAGCACAGATACGCAGTATTTT. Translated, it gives CASSATSTDTQYF.